This T cell receptor beta chain was recovered during a study of immune characterization of retroperitoneal liposarcoma. From the PCR reads, TCRdb called clonotypes with MiXCR, one entry per CDR3 protein. This table has some 11,000 distinct CDR3 sequences, roughly a quarter appearing once. The table lists this clonotype with a few counts. CDR3 length: 17 residues. Germline-derived CDR1 and CDR2 are SGHTA and FQGTGA. V usage is TRBV7-3 and J usage is TRBJ2-5; 9 positions agree with TRBD2. The closer fit of TRBJ2-7 to the DNA end suggests the J call may be wrong. Sequenced material: tumor tissue. The origin of this receptor is a male donor with retroperitoneal liposarcoma. The CDR3 here is CASSLKASGMSTDEQYF. CDR3 DNA sequence: TGTGCCAGCAGCTTAAAAGCTAGCGGGATGAGTACCGACGAGCAGTACTTC.